This is a list of T cell receptor beta chains from one sample in a study of blood T cell repertoires in COVID-19. Assay used: immunoSEQ multiplex PCR; TCRdb lists only in-frame clones, some missing. The table lists 200,000 to 250,000 clones, 80% to 90% of them singletons, with 4.1% in the top ten. The sample taken for sequencing was PBMCs or T cells enriched from blood (not recorded which). These receptors came from a woman in her thirties who had recovered from COVID-19. Each CDR3 is given with its conserved first and last residue. D genes are given only for firm matches. Clone size, where shown, is once, few, many, or a class for clones that have expanded.

17,TRBD2,TRBV27,TRBJ2-2,once,CASSSPPAGGNTGELFF,TGTGCCAGCAGCTCTCCCCCCGCGGGAGGGAACACCGGGGAGCTGTTTTTT
11,NA,TRBV6-6,TRBJ2-7,NA,CASKQLYEQYF,TGTGCCAGCAAACAACTATACGAGCAGTACTTC
14,NA,TRBV7-8,TRBJ1-2,NA,CASSATDANYGYTF,TGTGCCAGCAGCGCGACAGATGCTAACTATGGCTACACCTTC
13,NA,TRBV13,TRBJ2-1,once,CASSPEAGDRRFF,TGTGCCAGCAGCCCAGAAGCGGGTGACCGTCGGTTCTTC
15,TRBD2,TRBV20-1,TRBJ2-1,NA,CSASTASGSYNEQFF,TGCAGTGCTAGTACGGCTAGCGGCTCCTACAATGAGCAGTTCTTC
14,NA,TRBV7-8,TRBJ2-7,NA,CASSSNRGAYEQYF,TGTGCCAGCAGCTCTAACCGAGGAGCCTACGAGCAGTACTTC
16,NA,TRBV5-5,TRBJ2-2,NA,CASSLVGGINTGELFF,TGTGCCAGCAGCTTGGTGGGCGGGATTAACACCGGGGAGCTGTTTTTT
13,TRBD1,TRBV28,TRBJ1-1,once,CASSLKDRGRAFF,TGTGCCAGCAGTTTAAAGGACAGGGGGCGAGCTTTCTTT
15,TRBD1,TRBV10-2,TRBJ2-7,NA,CASSGQGAGVYEQYF,TGCGCCAGCAGTGGTCAGGGGGCTGGGGTATACGAGCAGTACTTC
13,NA,TRBV9,TRBJ1-2,NA,CASSQGQPYGYTF,TGTGCCAGCAGCCAAGGACAGCCTTATGGCTACACCTTC
15,NA,TRBV9,TRBJ1-3,NA,CASSVEAGSGNTIYF,TGTGCCAGCAGCGTAGAAGCAGGGTCTGGAAACACCATATATTTT
11,NA,TRBV5-4,TRBJ2-7,once,CASSSSYEQYF,TGTGCCAGCAGTTCTTCCTACGAGCAGTACTTC
17,TRBD2,TRBV4-3,TRBJ2-7,NA,CASSQDLRLAGGYEQYF,TGCGCCAGCAGCCAAGATCTGCGGCTAGCGGGAGGCTACGAGCAGTACTTC
19,TRBD2,TRBV20-1,TRBJ2-2,NA,CSAIEYGGRGLLNAGELFF,TGCAGTGCTATTGAGTACGGTGGGAGGGGACTTTTAAACGCCGGGGAGCTGTTTTTT
16,TRBD2,TRBV4-1,TRBJ2-7,few,CASSQAPGTIKYEQYF,TGCGCCAGCAGCCAAGCCCCCGGGACTATTAAATACGAGCAGTACTTC
15,TRBD1,TRBV9,TRBJ1-6,NA,CASSEGQGEGSPLHF,TGTGCCAGCAGCGAGGGACAGGGGGAAGGTTCACCCCTCCACTTT
18,TRBD1,TRBV2,TRBJ1-1,few,CASSDSGTDGRVGTEAFF,TGTGCCAGCAGTGACTCCGGGACAGATGGGAGAGTGGGCACTGAAGCTTTCTTT